Below are 18 T cell receptor beta chains sequenced from a single sample in a study of cytomegalovirus exposure and HLA in healthy donors (dated by TCRdb to the late 2010s). Receptor amplification or capture employed the immunoSEQ multiplex PCR assay. A mixture of 60 forward primers for TCR Vbeta segments and 13 reverse primers for TCR Jbeta segments was used in the multiplex PCR. TCRdb obtained this table from immuneACCESS and retained in-frame rearrangements with V and J assigned. These tables miss some clones; where compared with another copy, unresolved V genes account for less than half of the shortfall, and the remainder is unexplained. This sample is represented by 75,000 to 95,000 clones; roughly three fifths of them were singletons. Of the sample, under 8% falls within the top ten clones. The sample comprised PBMCs. These TCRs come from a woman in her 30s in good health and CMV-seronegative.

This clone was detected only a few times. V is TRBV28 and J is TRBJ2-1; possibly TRBD2 for D (5 bases). CDR1 is MDHEN and CDR2 is SYDVKM in the germline V gene. V lost 6 bases and J 7 bases, leaving 16 bases between the germline ends. This CDR3 comprises 14 residues. CDR3 in DNA: TGTGCCAGCAGCCGAAGGAGGCCCAGGAATGAGCAGTTCTTC. It encodes CASSRRRPRNEQFF. The complete variable domain, with remaining parts taken from reference TRBV28 and TRBJ2-1, reads DVKVTQSSRYLVKRTGEKVFLECVQDMDHENMFWYRQDPGLGLRLIYFSYDVKMKEKGDIPEGYSVSREKKERFSLILESASTNQTSMYLCASSRRRPRNEQFFGPGTRLTVL.

This clone was detected a few times. DNA of the CDR3: TGTGCCAGCAGCTTACGTCGCAGCGAGGAGACCCAGTACTTC. Its protein product is CASSLRRSEETQYF. This chain uses TRBV7-2 with TRBJ2-5; D remains ambiguous. This CDR3 is 14 amino acids long. Germline lookup yields CDR1 SGHTA and CDR2 FQGNSA. The V end was cut by 2 bases, the J end by 5 bases, with 12 bases between.

The rearrangement links TRBV9 to TRBJ2-2; tentative D call: TRBD1 (5 bases). Germline V lookup: CDR1 SGDLS, CDR2 YYNGEE. This CDR3 contains 14 residues. The germline V and J ends were trimmed by 2 bases and 5 bases, with 10 bases remaining between them. CDR3 protein: CASSVLSGTGELFF. The CDR3 DNA sequence: TGTGCCAGCAGCGTCCTGTCAGGGACCGGGGAGCTGTTTTTT.

The gene calls are TRBV4-2 and TRBJ2-5; 10 bases are shared with TRBD2. The J call is in doubt because the DNA end fits TRBJ2-7 better. The CDR3 runs 14 residues. The V gene's germline CDR1 is LGHNA and CDR2 YNFKEQ. The CDR3 DNA reads TGTGCCAGCAGTTCCGAGCGGGGGGGCTACGAGCAGTACTTC. This gives the protein CASSSERGGYEQYF.

The V gene is TRBV7-2, the J gene TRBJ2-7; TRBD1 aligns across 8 bases. CDR3 length equals 13 residues. The germline V gene encodes CDR1 SGHTA and CDR2 FQGNSA. V dropped 0 bases and J dropped 7; count of bases not matched to a gene: 2. The chain's CDR3 is CASSLAWTGEQYF. The CDR3 DNA sequence: TGTGCCAGCAGCTTAGCCTGGACAGGGGAGCAGTACTTC.

This chain joins TRBV6-5 and TRBJ1-5, with 7 bases aligning to TRBD1. The CDR3 runs 14 residues. With V trimmed by 4 bases and J by 7 bases, 7 bases remained unmatched. Germline CDR1 and CDR2: MNHEY and SVGAGI. The CDR3 loop is CASSSLTGHQPQHF. The CDR3 DNA is TGTGCCAGCAGTTCACTGACAGGGCACCAGCCCCAGCATTTT.

For the CDR3, the DNA is TGTGCCAGCAGACCGAGCGTGGGGCCCCAGCATTTT. Its protein product is CASRPSVGPQHF. This rearrangement joins TRBV28 to TRBJ1-5; D gene uncertain. The CDR3 is made up of 12 amino acids. Germline V lookup: CDR1 MDHEN, CDR2 SYDVKM. The V end was cut by 6 bases, the J end by 9 bases, with 12 bases between.

CDR3 bases: TGTGCCAGCAGTTTATCCTCTAGCAATCAGCCCCAGCATTTT. Encoded protein: CASSLSSSNQPQHF. This chain joins TRBV28 and TRBJ1-5; D gene uncertain. The CDR3 totals 14 residues. Between the trimmed V and J ends, which lost 1 base and 0 bases, there was a span of 4 bases. Germline CDR1 reads MDHEN; CDR2 reads SYDVKM.

The J gene is TRBJ1-2, the V gene TRBV6-5, with 12 nucleotides matching TRBD1. V trimming: 1 base; J trimming: 8 bases; junction bases outside the gene matches: 5. The CDR3 runs 15 residues. Germline CDR1 and CDR2: MNHEY and SVGAGI. CDR3 loop: CASSYWDRGRKGYTF. The CDR3 DNA sequence: TGTGCCAGCAGTTACTGGGACAGGGGGCGGAAGGGCTACACCTTC.

The chain couples TRBV12-5 to TRBJ2-3; 11 positions match TRBD2. The CDR3 covers 15 residues. J gave up 2 bases and V 3 bases, and 1 base lay outside the gene matches. Germline V gene data show CDR1 as LGHNT and CDR2 as FRNRAP. CDR3 residues: CASGFSGRDTDTQYF. For the CDR3, the DNA is TGTGCTAGTGGTTTTAGCGGGAGGGACACAGATACGCAGTATTTT.

The rearrangement links TRBV7-3 to TRBJ1-3; D gene ambiguous. Germline assignment: CDR1 SGHTA and CDR2 FQGTGA. The CDR3 length is 14 residues. V lost 3 bases and J 0 bases, leaving 6 bases between the germline ends. The CDR3: CASSFGDSGNTIYF. CDR3 DNA: TGTGCCAGCAGCTTCGGTGACTCTGGAAACACCATATATTTT.

The chain couples TRBV6-5 to TRBJ1-1; D may be TRBD1 (6 bases). The CDR3 contains 13 residues. Germline V CDR1 and CDR2: MNHEY, SVGAGI. Deletions cut 5 bases from V and 5 bases from J, with 12 bases between. In DNA form, the CDR3 reads TGTGCCAGCAGTACAGGGTTAGGGACTGAAGCTTTCTTT. Protein product: CASSTGLGTEAFF.

The chain couples TRBV5-1 to TRBJ1-1; 7 positions match TRBD1. CDR3 size: 14 residues. The V and J ends lost 4 bases and 7 bases, in that order; junction bases with no gene match: 10. CDR1 SGHRS and CDR2 YFSETQ come from the germline V gene. The CDR3 loop reads CASSADRKGFEAFF. CDR3 nucleotide sequence: TGCGCCAGCAGCGCGGACAGGAAGGGGTTTGAAGCTTTCTTT.

This clone was seen more than once but under ten times. The chain carries TRBV6-5 and TRBJ1-4; TRBD1 matches 8 bases. This CDR3 has 15 amino acids. Germline V gene lookup returns CDR1 MNHEY and CDR2 SVGAGI. J was trimmed by 5 bases and V by 2 bases; bases with no gene match: 4. Written as DNA, the CDR3 is TGTGCCAGCAGTTACCAACAGGGGGGGAATGAAAAACTGTTTTTT. Its translation is CASSYQQGGNEKLFF.

This chain uses TRBV6-6 with TRBJ1-2, with TRBD1 identical over 7 bases. With 8 bases clipped from V and 6 bases from J, the junction kept 9 bases outside the gene matches. Germline loops: CDR1 MNHNY, CDR2 SVGAGI (reference sequence). The CDR3 is made up of 13 amino acids. This CDR3 is CASRYDREDGYTF. The CDR3 region has the DNA TGTGCCAGCCGCTACGACAGGGAGGATGGCTACACCTTC.

V and J are TRBV5-1 and TRBJ2-6; 7 bases match TRBD1. V shed 2 bases, J shed 1 base, and the junction held 9 bases outside the gene matches. This CDR3 contains 18 residues. The germline V gene has CDR1 SGHRS and CDR2 YFSETQ. CDR3 nucleotides: TGCGCCAGCAGCTTATGGACAGGTATTAGTTCTGGGGCCAACGTCCTGACTTTC. This encodes CASSLWTGISSGANVLTF.

V and J are TRBV5-6 and TRBJ2-7, with 11 bases aligning to TRBD2. The CDR3 is 16 residues long. Trimming at V came to 4 bases and at J to 2 bases, leaving 8 bases not matched to a gene. The germline V gene encodes CDR1 SGHDT and CDR2 YYEEEE. The CDR3 sequence is CASSRDLAGGAYEQYF. In DNA form, the CDR3 reads TGTGCCAGCAGCCGAGATCTAGCGGGAGGTGCCTACGAGCAGTACTTC.

The rearrangement links TRBV7-3 to TRBJ1-5; 7 positions agree with TRBD1. V was pared by 5 bases and J by 7 bases, with 11 bases of the junction left unmatched. Germline loops: CDR1 SGHTA, CDR2 FQGTGA. This CDR3 is 15 amino acids long. In DNA, the CDR3 is TGTGCCAGCAGCACCCGGACAGGCTACGGACAGCCCCAGCATTTT. Its protein product is CASSTRTGYGQPQHF. Full variable domain (missing parts from reference TRBV7-3 and TRBJ1-5): GAGVSQTPSNKVTEKGKYVELRCDPISGHTALYWYRQSLGQGPEFLIYFQGTGAADDSGLPNDRFFAVRPEGSVSTLKIQRTERGDSAVYLCASSTRTGYGQPQHFGDGTRLSIL.